The 15 T cell receptor beta chains reported below all come from one sample, sequenced in a study of blood T cells in healthy people across ages (dated by TCRdb to about 2015). To prepare the library, 5' RACE was applied. Instrument used: Illumina HiSeq 2500. A second PCR of about 7 to 12 cycles was performed with a sample-barcoded 5' primer and a J-beta primer mix. Through fastp at Q25 and MiXCR, TCRdb rebuilt clones from the public reads, retaining in-frame beta chains. Rows are combined by CDR3 protein, so each entry shows the most common genes and DNA. The sample contains about 640,000 distinct CDR3 sequences, roughly 53% of them found a single time. About two fifths of the sample goes to the ten largest clones. What was sequenced was blood. These TCRs come from a man in his 60s in good health.

The gene calls are TRBV2 and TRBJ2-1; 8 bases are shared with TRBD2. Trimming at V came to 8 bases and at J to 5 bases, leaving 8 bases not matched to a gene. The CDR3 spans 14 residues. CDR1 is SNHLY and CDR2 is FYNNEI in the germline V gene. This CDR3 reads CASRRGGPHNEQFF. CDR3 bases: TGTGCCAGCCGGCGCGGGGGGCCTCACAATGAGCAGTTCTTC.

The CDR3 loop is CASSGGQGVRDTQYF. The CDR3 nucleotides are TGCGCCAGCAGCGGAGGACAGGGAGTACGGGATACGCAGTATTTT. V and J are TRBV10-2 and TRBJ2-3, with TRBD1 identical over 8 bases. Unmatched junction bases numbered 11, after V lost 6 bases and J lost 6 bases. The CDR3 has 15 amino acids. Germline-derived CDR1 and CDR2 are WSHSY and SAAADI.

This clonotype appeared once. The gene calls are TRBV20-1 and TRBJ1-2; no firm D call. Germline values: CDR1 DFQATT, CDR2 SNEGSKA (reference sequence). The CDR3 contains 16 residues. Between the trimmed V and J ends, which lost 6 bases and 0 bases, there was a span of 20 bases. CDR3 in DNA: TGCAGTGCCCCACAGCGGGGTCCCCCAGCTAACTATGGCTACACCTTC. This gives the protein CSAPQRGPPANYGYTF.

The CDR3: CASSQDHTGPIAFF. The DNA of the CDR3 is TGCGCCAGCAGCCAAGATCACACGGGCCCGATAGCTTTCTTT. This chain connects TRBV4-1 to TRBJ1-1; D is ambiguous. The CDR3 has 14 amino acids. Looked up from germline, CDR1 is MGHRA and CDR2 is YSYEKL. The V and J ends lost 0 bases and 10 bases respectively, with 15 bases between them.

The rearrangement uses TRBV5-1 and TRBJ1-6, with 11 bases matching TRBD1. V dropped 0 bases and J dropped 8; count of bases not matched to a gene: 4. The germline V gene has CDR1 SGHRS and CDR2 YFSETQ. This CDR3 spans 16 amino acids. CDR3 residues: CASSLAPGQGDSPLHF. In DNA form, the CDR3 reads TGCGCCAGCAGCTTGGCACCGGGACAGGGGGATTCACCCCTCCACTTT.

This clonotype was seen ten or more times. The chain uses TRBV2 and TRBJ2-5; maybe TRBD1 (5 bases). CDR3 size: 13 residues. V lost 2 bases and J lost 1, with 5 bases in between. The germline gives CDR1 SNHLY, CDR2 FYNNEI. This CDR3 reads CASSEQGQETQYF. CDR3 nucleotides: TGTGCCAGCAGTGAACAGGGCCAAGAGACCCAGTACTTC.

V is TRBV14 and J is TRBJ2-2; TRBD1 agrees at 7 bases. The J call may be mistaken, given a closer DNA end match to TRBJ1-1. In germline, CDR1 is SGHDN, CDR2 FVKESK. The CDR3 runs to 13 residues. CDR3 protein: CASSLLSGTAAFF. The CDR3 DNA is TGTGCCAGCAGCCTCCTATCTGGGACAGCTGCTTTCTTT.

V is TRBV20-1 and J is TRBJ2-7, with D possibly TRBD2 on 5 matching bases. This CDR3 region has 15 residues. Trimming cost V 0 bases and J 6 bases, with 18 bases left between them. Germline V gene sequence: CDR1 DFQATT, CDR2 SNEGSKA (reference sequence). CDR3 region: CSARDRRGALSEQYF. The CDR3 DNA reads as TGCAGTGCTAGAGATCGTCGGGGAGCCCTCTCCGAGCAGTACTTC.

V is TRBV6-6 and J is TRBJ2-4; D possibly uses TRBD1 or TRBD2 (5 bases each). The germline V gene has CDR1 MNHNY and CDR2 SVGAGI (reference sequence). The ends were cut back, 2 bases at V and 13 bases at J, with 18 bases in the middle. This CDR3 is built from 14 residues. DNA for the CDR3: TGTGCCAGCAGTTACGCGGTAGGGGTAGGGGAGCAGTACTTC. Translation: CASSYAVGVGEQYF.

This clonotype was observed a few times. The J gene is TRBJ2-3, the V gene TRBV12-3 or TRBV12-4; maybe TRBD2 (6 bases). The CDR3 runs 14 residues. V lost 8 bases and J lost 5, with 17 bases in between. The CDR3 nucleotides read TGTGCCAGCCATGTTGGGGGGAGCGGAGATACGCAGTATTTT. Residues: CASHVGGSGDTQYF.

The chain joins TRBV6-6 to TRBJ2-5; 9 bases fit TRBD1. This CDR3 contains 14 residues. Germline CDR1 and CDR2: MNHNY and SVGAGI (reference sequence). The V gene end was trimmed by 7 bases and the J gene end by 2 bases; junction bases not matched to a gene: 5. The CDR3 bases are TGTGCCAGCAATGCGGACAGGGGTCAAGAGACCCAGTACTTC. This encodes CASNADRGQETQYF.

The sample holds a few counts of this clonotype. The chain links TRBV5-6 to TRBJ1-1, with TRBD1 as a possible D gene (5 bases). The germline CDR1 and CDR2 sequences are SGHDT and YYEEEE. Trimming stripped 4 bases from V and 6 bases from J, with 22 bases between. The CDR3 spans 16 residues. CDR3 residues: CASSRRQYGRTAEAFF. The CDR3 DNA is TGTGCCAGCAGCCGAAGACAGTACGGGAGGACTGCTGAAGCTTTCTTT.

Only a few counts were recorded for this clonotype. The chain is built from TRBV11-2 and TRBJ2-1, with D possibly being TRBD1 (6 bases). This CDR3 comprises 15 residues. V lost 2 bases, J lost 4 bases, and 12 bases lay in between. CDR1 is SGHAT, CDR2 FQNNGV, per germline. For the CDR3, the DNA is TGTGCCAGCAGCTTAACGCAGGGGAGATACAATGAGCAGTTCTTC. It codes for CASSLTQGRYNEQFF.

In its sample, this clonotype was seen a few times. V usage is TRBV6-5 and J usage is TRBJ1-6; D might be TRBD1 (6 bases). The CDR3 spans 17 residues. Germline CDR1 is MNHEY and CDR2 is SVGAGI. V was clipped by 0 bases and J by 7 bases, with 16 bases between them. The CDR3 coding sequence is TGTGCCAGCAGTTACTCCCCCGTGGGGCAGGGGAATTCACCCCTCCACTTT. It codes for CASSYSPVGQGNSPLHF.

The chain carries TRBV20-1 and TRBJ1-4; TRBD1 agrees at 12 bases. This CDR3 contains 20 residues. Germline CDR1 and CDR2: DFQATT and SNEGSKA (reference sequence). V gave up 2 bases and J gave up 0 bases; unmatched junction bases: 13. The CDR3 bases are TGCAGTGCTAGATTCCTCCGGGACAGGGGGCAATCCTCAACTAATGAAAAACTGTTTTTT. This gives the protein CSARFLRDRGQSSTNEKLFF.